What follows are 32 T cell receptor beta chains derived from one specimen sequenced in a study of Graves' ophthalmopathy and Graves' hyperthyroidism. RNA transcripts yielded amplified TCR beta CDR3 regions. Scientists carried out first-round RT-PCR using HTBI primers and then a second-round multiplex PCR. TCRdb used MiXCR to reprocess the multiplex PCR reads, holding one entry per CDR3 protein. The repertoire includes around 1,200,000 distinct CDR3 sequences, about 38% of them detected once, and over 8.5% sits in the top ten. The material sequenced was peripheral blood or thyroid tissue (not recorded which). The receptors shown here come from an adult man with Graves' hyperthyroidism.

The chain uses TRBV30 and TRBJ1-2, with a weak D call TRBD1 (5 bases). This CDR3 is 14 amino acids long. Looked up from germline, CDR1 is GTSNPN and CDR2 is SVGIG (reference sequence). V was pared by 2 bases and J by 1 base, with 11 bases between. DNA for the CDR3: TGTGCCTGGAGTCCAAGGACACTTAACTATGGCTACACCTTC. Translation gives CAWSPRTLNYGYTF.

This clonotype has a count of ten or more. The rearrangement uses TRBV9 and TRBJ2-5; 10 bases match TRBD2. The CDR3 extends over 14 amino acids. V gave up 4 bases and J gave up 2 bases; unmatched junction bases: 2. Germline lookup yields CDR1 SGDLS and CDR2 YYNGEE. CDR3 sequence (DNA): TGTGCCAGCAGCACAGCGGGAGGGCAAGAGACCCAGTACTTC. Protein: CASSTAGGQETQYF.

In regard to this clonotype: Since the CDR3 does not end with the conserved phenylalanine or tryptophan, this likely comes from a read error. The DNA is left out, because the CDR3 cannot be placed on it with certainty; the CDR3 is given as TCRdb lists it. The genes are TRBV10-3 and TRBJ1-1. The germline V gene encodes CDR1 ENHRY and CDR2 SYGVKD. The CDR3 region is 8 residues in length, termini included. CDR3 sequence: CAISDSTG.

There are many counts of this clonotype. The rearrangement uses TRBV5-1 and TRBJ2-6; D is unclear. Germline V CDR1 and CDR2: SGHRS, YFSETQ. Trimming pared 0 bases from V and 0 bases from J, leaving 10 bases between. The CDR3 loop spans 17 amino acids. In nucleotides, the CDR3 is TGCGCCAGCAGCTTGGGGCCCGGAGTCTCTGGGGCCAACGTCCTGACTTTC. This gives the protein CASSLGPGVSGANVLTF.

At least ten counts were recorded for this clonotype. This chain uses TRBV5-1 with TRBJ2-5; 12 bases map to TRBD2. CDR1 and CDR2 from the germline V gene are SGHRS and YFSETQ. The ends lost 3 bases at V and 1 base at J; junction bases unmatched: 4. The CDR3 loop spans 16 amino acids. The CDR3 region has the DNA TGCGCCAGCAGCTCGGGACTAGCGGGCCTCCAAGAGACCCAGTACTTC. The encoded protein is CASSSGLAGLQETQYF.

Turning to this clonotype: Given a much more abundant clone one base away, this may be a read error. The chain joins TRBV2 to TRBJ1-5; TRBD1 matches at 8 bases. From germline, CDR1 is SNHLY and CDR2 FYNNEI. The CDR3 consists of 15 residues. The CDR3 here is CASSAGQDSDQPQHF. As DNA, the CDR3 is TGCGCCAGCAGCGCGGGACAGGATTCGGATCAGCCCCAGCATTTT.

This clonotype was recorded many times. The chain couples TRBV29-1 to TRBJ2-7; 13 bases line up with TRBD2. The CDR3 has 13 residues. Germline-derived CDR1 and CDR2 are SQVTM and ANQGSEA. V shed 5 bases and J 4 bases; nucleotides not matched to a gene: 2. The CDR3 DNA follows: TGCAGCGTTACTAGCGGGAGGGGATACGAGCAGTACTTC. This codes for CSVTSGRGYEQYF.

The V and J genes are TRBV4-3 and TRBJ2-7; D not resolved. From germline, CDR1 is LGHNA and CDR2 YSLEER. There are 15 residues in the CDR3. V was cut by 0 bases and J by 6 bases, with 15 bases left in between. The CDR3 region has the DNA TGCGCCAGCAGCCAAGATATCGCCGCTCTCAGCGAGCAGTACTTC. Encoded protein: CASSQDIAALSEQYF.

This clonotype showed up many times. V is TRBV27 and J is TRBJ1-6, with D perhaps TRBD1 (6 bases). The CDR3 has 14 residues. V was pared by 4 bases and J by 7 bases, with 11 bases between. CDR1 and CDR2 from the germline V gene are MNHEY and SMNVEV (reference sequence). The CDR3 is CASSSGQSNSPLHF. The CDR3 nucleotides read TGTGCCAGCAGTTCCGGACAGTCCAATTCACCCCTCCACTTT.

This clonotype turned up a few times. The chain carries TRBV27 and TRBJ1-6; D is possibly TRBD1 (6 bases). Germline CDR1 reads MNHEY; CDR2 reads SMNVEV (reference sequence). V dropped 3 bases and J dropped 13 bases, with 19 bases sitting between them. This CDR3 region has 15 residues. CDR3 sequence reads: CASSFKQGIGAPLHF. CDR3 sequence (DNA): TGTGCCAGCAGTTTCAAACAGGGAATTGGAGCGCCCCTCCACTTT.

The V gene is TRBV2, the J gene TRBJ1-5; possible D gene TRBD1, 6 bases. Germline CDR1 and CDR2: SNHLY and FYNNEI. V gave up 3 bases and J gave up 7 bases, with 16 bases separating them. This CDR3 has 15 residues. The DNA of the CDR3 is TGTGCCAGCAGTGAGCAGGGGATGGGCGAGCAGCCCCAGCATTTT. Protein sequence: CASSEQGMGEQPQHF.

J is TRBJ2-7 and V is TRBV15; D is possibly TRBD1 (5 bases). With 9 bases removed from V and 3 bases from J, the gap between germline ends came to 15 bases. This CDR3 is 13 amino acids long. Germline V gene lookup returns CDR1 LNHNV and CDR2 YYDKDF (reference sequence). In nucleotides, the CDR3 is TGTGCCACGAGGACCCAGACAGACTACGAGCAGTACTTC. Protein sequence: CATRTQTDYEQYF. The full variable domain, in which reference TRBV15 and TRBJ2-7 provide the parts outside the CDR3, is DAMVIQNPRYQVTQFGKPVTLSCSQTLNHNVMYWYQQKSSQAPKLLFHYYDKDFNNEADTPDNFQSRRPNTSFCFLDIRSPGLGDTAMYLCATRTQTDYEQYFGPGTRLTVT.

The V and J genes are TRBV11-2 and TRBJ2-5; TRBD1 aligns across 7 bases. The germline gives CDR1 SGHAT, CDR2 FQNNGV. This CDR3 is 15 amino acids long. V lost 6 bases, J lost 2 bases, and 9 bases stayed unmatched. The CDR3 is CASRSEGTAQETQYF. The CDR3 DNA follows: TGTGCCAGCAGGTCGGAAGGGACAGCACAAGAGACCCAGTACTTC.

Ten or more counts support this clonotype. This CDR3 is CASSSSSNQPQHF. Here the CDR3 DNA reads TGTGCCAGCAGCTCAAGTAGCAATCAGCCCCAGCATTTT. The chain joins TRBV7-6 to TRBJ1-5; D gene unclear. Trimming stripped 4 bases from V and 0 bases from J, with 4 bases between. Germline V lookup: CDR1 SGHVS, CDR2 FNYEAQ. CDR3 size: 13 residues.

The CDR3 here is CSARGRSEGVVPRGELFF. In nucleotides, the CDR3 is TGCAGTGCTAGAGGCCGTTCGGAGGGGGTGGTTCCTCGCGGGGAGCTGTTTTTT. The gene calls are TRBV20-1 and TRBJ2-2; the D call may be TRBD1 or TRBD2 (6 bases each). Trimming took off 1 base at V and 7 bases at J, with 25 bases between the two ends. The CDR3 consists of 18 residues. Looked up from germline, CDR1 is DFQATT and CDR2 is SNEGSKA (reference sequence).

The chain recombines TRBV6-1 with TRBJ2-5; 8 positions match TRBD2. CDR3 length equals 15 residues. V gave up 0 bases and J gave up 5 bases; unmatched junction bases: 5. The germline V gene has CDR1 MNHNS and CDR2 SASEGT. CDR3 bases: TGTGCCAGCAGTGAAGCGCGGGGGGCGTGGGAGACCCAGTACTTC. Its protein is CASSEARGAWETQYF.

This clonotype was seen repeatedly, ten times or more. The chain employs TRBV7-2 and TRBJ2-6; D remains unclear. Germline loops: CDR1 SGHTA, CDR2 FQGNSA. CDR3 length: 15 amino acids. V was cut by 3 bases and J by 1 base, with 7 bases left in between. The CDR3 bases are TGTGCCAGCAGCTTGTTAGGGTCTGGGGCCAACGTCCTGACTTTC. As protein: CASSLLGSGANVLTF.

This clonotype was counted many times. The J gene is TRBJ1-1, the V gene TRBV20-1; D gene uncertain. Per the germline V gene, CDR1 is DFQATT and CDR2 is SNEGSKA (reference sequence). This CDR3 is built from 15 residues. V was trimmed by 5 bases and J by 1 base, leaving 17 bases between them. CDR3 in amino acids: CSAGGVWTSNTEAFF. The CDR3 DNA is TGCAGTGCTGGCGGGGTATGGACTTCGAACACTGAAGCTTTCTTT.

For this clonotype: One end of the junction fails to match germline, which may point to a read error. The V call is TRBV12-3 or TRBV12-4, the J call TRBJ1-1; D possibly corresponds to TRBD1 (5 bases). This CDR3 has 13 residues. Here the CDR3 DNA reads TGTGTCAGCAGTACACAGGAGAACACTGAAGCTTTCTTT. It is translated as CVSSTQENTEAFF.

The J gene is TRBJ2-7, the V gene TRBV12-3 or TRBV12-4; the match to TRBD1 covers 8 bases. Trimming took 6 bases from V and 3 from J; bases not matched to a gene: 10. This CDR3 is 15 amino acids long. The CDR3 here is CASRRTGPKSYEQYF. The DNA for the CDR3 is TGTGCCAGCAGGAGGACAGGGCCCAAAAGCTACGAGCAGTACTTC.

In this sample, this clonotype turned up many times. V is TRBV19 and J is TRBJ2-5; no reliable D call. This CDR3 is built from 11 residues. CDR1 and CDR2 (germline): LNHDA, SQIVND (reference sequence). V was clipped by 9 bases and J by 4 bases, with 9 bases between them. CDR3 nucleotide sequence: TGTGCCAGCAGCAGTCTAGAGACCCAGTACTTC. Its protein is CASSSLETQYF.

This clonotype occurred a few times. V usage is TRBV7-9 and J usage is TRBJ2-5, with 7 nucleotides matching TRBD2. The CDR3 is made up of 16 amino acids. J lost 4 bases, V lost 5 bases, and 13 bases had no gene match. Germline V gene data show CDR1 as SEHNR and CDR2 as FQNEAQ (reference sequence). Here the CDR3 DNA reads TGTGCCAGCAGCCATTGGAGCGGGATGTGGGGAGAGACCCAGTACTTC. Amino acids: CASSHWSGMWGETQYF.

Only a few counts were recorded for this clonotype. This chain connects TRBV9 to TRBJ1-6, with 7 positions matching TRBD1. The CDR3 contains 15 residues. Germline assignment: CDR1 SGDLS and CDR2 YYNGEE. With V trimmed by 3 bases and J by 7 bases, 7 bases remained unmatched. The CDR3 DNA follows: TGTGCCAGCAGCGAGACGACAGGGCGCAATTCACCCCTCCACTTT. It yields the protein CASSETTGRNSPLHF.

Remarks on this clonotype: A much larger clone lies a single base off, so this may be a read error. The chain recombines TRBV7-2 with TRBJ2-7; 7 nucleotides line up with TRBD1. J was trimmed by 6 bases and V by 4 bases; bases with no gene match: 12. The CDR3 is 15 amino acids. Per the germline V gene, CDR1 is SGHTA and CDR2 is FQGNSA. CDR3 sequence: CASSCNRGSLLEQYF. CDR3 DNA: TGTGCCAGCAGCTGCAACAGGGGTAGCCTCCTCGAGCAGTACTTC.

The chain recombines TRBV7-8 with TRBJ1-2; D is ambiguous. The CDR3 length is 14 residues. The germline V gene encodes CDR1 SGHVS and CDR2 FQNEAQ. Trimming took off 2 bases at V and 4 bases at J, with 11 bases between the two ends. The CDR3 bases are TGTGCCAGCAGCTTAAGCACGACGGCCTATGGCTACACCTTC. Its protein product is CASSLSTTAYGYTF.

Concerning this clonotype itself: Compared with germline, one end of the junction differs, possibly owing to a read error. The chain is built from TRBV5-1 and TRBJ1-5; tentatively, D is TRBD1 (5 bases). Per the germline V gene, CDR1 is SGHRS and CDR2 is YFSETQ. The CDR3 is 17 amino acids. The CDR3 nucleotides are TGTGCCAGCAGCTTAATGGCAGGGTCCCATAGCAATCAGCCCCAGCATTTT. It is translated as CASSLMAGSHSNQPQHF.

The V call is TRBV6-1, the J call TRBJ2-7; no clear D gene. Germline CDR1 and CDR2: MNHNS and SASEGT. The length of the CDR3 is 13 residues. The V end lost 7 bases, the J end lost 2 bases, and 12 bases lay between the germline ends. DNA for the CDR3: TGTGCCAGCAATGTGGGCAGCACCTACGAGCAGTACTTC. Translation gives CASNVGSTYEQYF.

This clonotype showed up just a few times. The chain carries TRBV7-2 and TRBJ2-3; D is perhaps TRBD1 (6 bases). Trimming removed 4 bases at V and 0 bases at J, with 11 bases between. Germline values: CDR1 SGHTA, CDR2 FQGNSA. The CDR3 is 15 amino acids. CDR3 in DNA: TGTGCCAGCAGCTCCAGGGGTGTGAGCACAGATACGCAGTATTTT. It codes for CASSSRGVSTDTQYF.

V usage is TRBV7-2 and J usage is TRBJ1-6, with unresolved D. There are 15 residues in the CDR3. Germline lookup yields CDR1 SGHTA and CDR2 FQGNSA. V was pared by 7 bases and J by 10 bases, with 20 bases between. The CDR3 bases are TGTGCCAGCATCGAGGGAAGCTCCCTAGGGTCACCCCTCCACTTT. Protein: CASIEGSSLGSPLHF.

This clonotype showed up many times. This chain uses TRBV20-1 with TRBJ2-5; 8 bases align to TRBD2. The germline gives CDR1 DFQATT, CDR2 SNEGSKA (reference sequence). The V and J ends lost 3 bases and 4 bases, in that order; junction bases with no gene match: 7. CDR3 length equals 14 residues. This CDR3 reads CSASLRGGRETQYF. The CDR3 DNA reads TGCAGTGCTAGTCTACGCGGGGGGCGAGAGACCCAGTACTTC.

This clonotype has ten or more counts. This chain links TRBV7-6 with TRBJ2-2; 8 bases map to TRBD2. The germline V gene has CDR1 SGHVS and CDR2 FNYEAQ. V lost 5 bases to trimming and J lost 2 bases; unmatched junction nucleotides: 7. The CDR3 consists of 16 residues. CDR3 residues: CASSHRLAGNTGELFF. CDR3 coding DNA: TGTGCCAGCAGCCACCGTCTAGCGGGCAACACCGGGGAGCTGTTTTTT.

This clonotype was observed many times. This rearrangement joins TRBV9 to TRBJ1-3; D is ambiguous. This CDR3 contains 15 residues. V lost 0 bases and J 0 bases, leaving 7 bases between the germline ends. Germline CDR1 and CDR2: SGDLS and YYNGEE. The CDR3 sequence: CASSVESVSGNTIYF. The CDR3 DNA follows: TGTGCCAGCAGCGTAGAATCTGTCTCTGGAAACACCATATATTTT.